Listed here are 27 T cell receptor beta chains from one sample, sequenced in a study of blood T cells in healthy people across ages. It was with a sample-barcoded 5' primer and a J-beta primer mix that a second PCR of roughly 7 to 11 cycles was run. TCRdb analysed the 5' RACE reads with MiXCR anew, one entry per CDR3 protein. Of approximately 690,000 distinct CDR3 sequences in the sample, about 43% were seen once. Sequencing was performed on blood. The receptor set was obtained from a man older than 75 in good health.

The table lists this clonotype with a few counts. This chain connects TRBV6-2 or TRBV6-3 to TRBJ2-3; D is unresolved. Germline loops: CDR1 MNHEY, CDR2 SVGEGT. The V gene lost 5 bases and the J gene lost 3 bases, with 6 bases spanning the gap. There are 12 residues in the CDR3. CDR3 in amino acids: CASSQTTDTQYF. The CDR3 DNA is TGTGCCAGCAGTCAAACTACAGATACGCAGTATTTT.

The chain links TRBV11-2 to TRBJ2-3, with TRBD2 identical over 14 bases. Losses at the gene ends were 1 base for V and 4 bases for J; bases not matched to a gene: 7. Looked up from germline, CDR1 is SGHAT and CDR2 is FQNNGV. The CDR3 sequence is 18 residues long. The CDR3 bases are TGTGCCAGCAGCTTAGTTTGGCGACTAGCGGGAGGGTCAGATACGCAGTATTTT. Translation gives CASSLVWRLAGGSDTQYF. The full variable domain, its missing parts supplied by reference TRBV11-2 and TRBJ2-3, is EAGVAQSPRYKIIEKRQSVAFWCNPISGHATLYWYQQILGQGPKLLIQFQNNGVVDDSQLPKDRFSAERLKGVDSTLKIQPAKLEDSAVYLCASSLVWRLAGGSDTQYFGPGTRLTVL.

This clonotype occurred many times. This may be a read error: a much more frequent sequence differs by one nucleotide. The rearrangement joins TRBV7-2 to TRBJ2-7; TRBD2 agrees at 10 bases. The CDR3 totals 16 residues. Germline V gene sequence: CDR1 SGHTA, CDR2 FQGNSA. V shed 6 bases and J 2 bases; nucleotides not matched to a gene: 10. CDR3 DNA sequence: TGTGCCAGCAGATTGGATGCGGGACTAGCGACCTACGAGCAGTACTTC. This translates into CASRLDAGLATYEQYF.

The CDR3: CASSYQGTHVAPNYGYTF. CDR3 bases: TGTGCCAGCAGTTACCAGGGGACCCATGTCGCTCCTAACTATGGCTACACCTTC. This rearrangement joins TRBV6-5 to TRBJ1-2; tentatively, D is TRBD1 (6 bases). Trimming took off 2 bases at V and 0 bases at J, with 19 bases between the two ends. The CDR3 is 18 residues long. Germline CDR1 is MNHEY and CDR2 is SVGAGI.

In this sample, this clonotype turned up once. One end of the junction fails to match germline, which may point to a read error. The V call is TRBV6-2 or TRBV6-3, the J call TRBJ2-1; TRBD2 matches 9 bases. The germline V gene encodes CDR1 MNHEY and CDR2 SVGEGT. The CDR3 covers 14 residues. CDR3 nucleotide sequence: TGTGCCAGCAGGACCGGGACTAGCATCATGGGGGAGGTCTTC. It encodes CASRTGTSIMGEVF.

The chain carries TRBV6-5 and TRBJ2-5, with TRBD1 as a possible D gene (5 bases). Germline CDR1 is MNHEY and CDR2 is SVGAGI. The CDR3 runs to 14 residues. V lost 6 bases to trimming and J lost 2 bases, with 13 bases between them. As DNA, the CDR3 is TGTGCCAGCAGCACCCGACAGACTCAAGAGACCCAGTACTTC. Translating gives CASSTRQTQETQYF.

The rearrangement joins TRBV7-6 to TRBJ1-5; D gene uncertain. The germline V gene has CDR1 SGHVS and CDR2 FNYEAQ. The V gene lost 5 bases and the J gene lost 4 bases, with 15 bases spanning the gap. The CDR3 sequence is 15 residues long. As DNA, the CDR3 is TGTGCCAGCAGCGAATACGCCAACACTAATCAGCCCCAGCATTTT. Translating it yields CASSEYANTNQPQHF. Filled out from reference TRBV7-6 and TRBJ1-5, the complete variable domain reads GAGVSQSPRYKVTKRGQDVALRCDPISGHVSLYWYRQALGQGPEFLTYFNYEAQQDKSGLPNDRFSAERPEGSISTLTIQRTEQRDSAMYRCASSEYANTNQPQHFGDGTRLSIL.

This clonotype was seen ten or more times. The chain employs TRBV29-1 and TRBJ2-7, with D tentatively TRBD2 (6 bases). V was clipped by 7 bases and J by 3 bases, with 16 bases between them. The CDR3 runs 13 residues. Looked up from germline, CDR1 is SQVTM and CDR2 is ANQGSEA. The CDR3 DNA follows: TGCAGCGCTGGGGGAGGCCTAGTCTACGAGCAGTACTTC. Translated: CSAGGGLVYEQYF.

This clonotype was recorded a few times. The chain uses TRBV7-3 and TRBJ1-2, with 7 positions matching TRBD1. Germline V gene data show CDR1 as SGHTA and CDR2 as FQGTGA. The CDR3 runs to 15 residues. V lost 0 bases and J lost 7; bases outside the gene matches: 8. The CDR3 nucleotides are TGTGCCAGCAGCTTAACGTACAGGGGTGAGGGTGGCTACACCTTC. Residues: CASSLTYRGEGGYTF.

The CDR3 sequence is CASSVENSVDEQFF. CDR3 DNA: TGTGCCAGCAGCGTGGAGAACTCCGTCGATGAGCAGTTCTTC. The rearrangement joins TRBV9 to TRBJ2-1; D call uncertain. V lost 2 bases and J lost 8, with 14 bases in between. In germline, CDR1 is SGDLS, CDR2 YYNGEE. The CDR3 is 14 amino acids.

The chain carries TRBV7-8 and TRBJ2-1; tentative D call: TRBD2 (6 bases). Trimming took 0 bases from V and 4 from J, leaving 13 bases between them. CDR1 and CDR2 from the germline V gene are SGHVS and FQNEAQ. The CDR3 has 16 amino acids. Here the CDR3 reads CASSLAGGGEYNEQFF. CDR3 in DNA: TGTGCCAGCAGCTTAGCGGGAGGAGGGGAATACAATGAGCAGTTCTTC.

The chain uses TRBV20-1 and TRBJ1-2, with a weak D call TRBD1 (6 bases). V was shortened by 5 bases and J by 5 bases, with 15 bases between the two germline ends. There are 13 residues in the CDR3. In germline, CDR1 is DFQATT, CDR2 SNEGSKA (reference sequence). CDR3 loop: CSAFQDSVYGYTF. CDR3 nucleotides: TGCAGTGCTTTCCAGGACAGCGTGTATGGCTACACCTTC.

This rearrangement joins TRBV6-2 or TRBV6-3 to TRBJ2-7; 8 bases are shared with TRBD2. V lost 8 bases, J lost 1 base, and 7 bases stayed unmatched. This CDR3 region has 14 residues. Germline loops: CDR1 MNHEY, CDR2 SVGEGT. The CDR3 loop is CASGSGGRSYEQYF. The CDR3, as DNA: TGTGCCAGCGGGTCGGGGGGGCGATCCTACGAGCAGTACTTC.

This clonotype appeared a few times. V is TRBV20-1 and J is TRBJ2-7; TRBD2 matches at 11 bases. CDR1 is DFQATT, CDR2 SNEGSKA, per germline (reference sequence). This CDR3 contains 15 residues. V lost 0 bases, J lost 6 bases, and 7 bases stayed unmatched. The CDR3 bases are TGCAGTGCTAGAGACTCTAGCGGGAGGTTGGGCGAGCAGTACTTC. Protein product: CSARDSSGRLGEQYF.

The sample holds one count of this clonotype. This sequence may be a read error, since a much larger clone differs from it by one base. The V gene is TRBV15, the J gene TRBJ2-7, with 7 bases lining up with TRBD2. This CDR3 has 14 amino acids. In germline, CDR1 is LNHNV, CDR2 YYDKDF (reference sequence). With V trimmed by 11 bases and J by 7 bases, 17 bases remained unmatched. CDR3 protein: CAAGDNSGAQEQYF. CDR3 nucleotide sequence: TGTGCCGCCGGAGACAACAGCGGGGCGCAGGAGCAGTACTTC.

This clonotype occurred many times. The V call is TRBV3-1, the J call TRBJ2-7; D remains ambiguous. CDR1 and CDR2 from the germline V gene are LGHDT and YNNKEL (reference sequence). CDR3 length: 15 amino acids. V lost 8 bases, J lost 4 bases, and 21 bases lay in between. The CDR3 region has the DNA TGTGCCAGCCCAGTAAGCCCAAGCGTCGTGTACGAGCAGTACTTC. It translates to CASPVSPSVVYEQYF.

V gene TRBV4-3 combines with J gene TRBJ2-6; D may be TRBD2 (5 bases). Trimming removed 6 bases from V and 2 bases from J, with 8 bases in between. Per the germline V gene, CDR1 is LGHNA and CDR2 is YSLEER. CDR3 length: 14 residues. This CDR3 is CASREGAGANVLTF. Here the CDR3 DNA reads TGCGCCAGCAGAGAGGGAGCTGGGGCCAACGTCCTGACTTTC.

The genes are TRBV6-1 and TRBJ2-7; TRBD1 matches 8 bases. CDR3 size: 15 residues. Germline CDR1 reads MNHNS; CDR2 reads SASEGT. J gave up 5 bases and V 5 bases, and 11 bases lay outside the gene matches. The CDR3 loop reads CASSLQGGVVDEQYF. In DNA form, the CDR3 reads TGTGCCAGCAGTTTACAGGGGGGAGTCGTGGACGAGCAGTACTTC.

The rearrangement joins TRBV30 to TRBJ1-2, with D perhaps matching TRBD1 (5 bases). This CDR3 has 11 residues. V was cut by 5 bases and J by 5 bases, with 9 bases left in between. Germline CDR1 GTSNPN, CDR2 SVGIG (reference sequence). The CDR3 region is CAWAGAYGYTF. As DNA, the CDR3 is TGTGCCTGGGCCGGGGCGTATGGCTACACCTTC.

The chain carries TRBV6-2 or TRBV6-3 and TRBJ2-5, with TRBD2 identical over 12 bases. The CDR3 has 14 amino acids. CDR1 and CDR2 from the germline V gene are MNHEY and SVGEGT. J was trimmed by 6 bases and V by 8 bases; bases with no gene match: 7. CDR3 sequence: CASSTSGSLQTQYF. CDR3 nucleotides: TGTGCCAGCTCGACTAGCGGGAGCCTGCAGACCCAGTACTTC.

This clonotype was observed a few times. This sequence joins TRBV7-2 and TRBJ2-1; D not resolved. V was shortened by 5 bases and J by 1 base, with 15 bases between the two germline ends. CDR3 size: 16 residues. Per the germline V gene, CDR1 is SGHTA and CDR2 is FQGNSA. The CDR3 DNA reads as TGTGCCAGCAGCCCCCTCCCCGTGGGTTCCTACAATGAGCAGTTCTTC. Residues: CASSPLPVGSYNEQFF. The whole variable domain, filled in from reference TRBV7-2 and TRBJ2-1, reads GAGVSQSPSNKVTEKGKDVELRCDPISGHTALYWYRQSLGQGLEFLIYFQGNSAPDKSGLPSDRFSAERTGGSVSTLTIQRTQQEDSAVYLCASSPLPVGSYNEQFFGPGTRLTVL.

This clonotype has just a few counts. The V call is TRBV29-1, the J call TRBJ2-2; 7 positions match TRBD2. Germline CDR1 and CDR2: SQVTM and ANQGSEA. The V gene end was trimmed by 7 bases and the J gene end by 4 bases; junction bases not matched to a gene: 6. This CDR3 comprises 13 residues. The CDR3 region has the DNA TGCAGCGGGACGGGACTATCCACCGGGGAGCTGTTTTTT. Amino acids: CSGTGLSTGELFF.

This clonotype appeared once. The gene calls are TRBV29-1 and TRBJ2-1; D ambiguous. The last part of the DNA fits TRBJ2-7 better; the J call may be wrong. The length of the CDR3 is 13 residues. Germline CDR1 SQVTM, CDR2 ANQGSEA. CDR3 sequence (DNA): TGCAGCGTTAGGTCCTCCTCCTACAATGAGCAGTACTTC. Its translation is CSVRSSSYNEQYF.

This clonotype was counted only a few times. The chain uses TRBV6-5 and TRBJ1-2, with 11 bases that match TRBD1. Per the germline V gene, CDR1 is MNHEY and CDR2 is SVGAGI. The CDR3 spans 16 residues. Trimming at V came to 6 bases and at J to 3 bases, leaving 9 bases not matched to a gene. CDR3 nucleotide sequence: TGTGCCAGCAGGACGACCGGGACAGGGGGTTACTATGGCTACACCTTC. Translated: CASRTTGTGGYYGYTF.

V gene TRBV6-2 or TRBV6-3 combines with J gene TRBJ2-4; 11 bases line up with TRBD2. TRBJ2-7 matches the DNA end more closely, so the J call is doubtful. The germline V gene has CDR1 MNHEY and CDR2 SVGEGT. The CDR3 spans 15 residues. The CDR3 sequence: CASSRSGLAGYEQYF. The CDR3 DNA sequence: TGTGCCAGCAGCCGCTCTGGACTAGCGGGCTACGAGCAGTACTTC.

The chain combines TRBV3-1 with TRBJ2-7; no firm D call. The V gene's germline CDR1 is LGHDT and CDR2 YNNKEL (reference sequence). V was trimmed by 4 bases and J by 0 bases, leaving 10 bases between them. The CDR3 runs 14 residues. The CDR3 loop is CASSPLRVSYEQYF. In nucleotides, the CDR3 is TGTGCCAGCAGCCCATTGAGAGTCTCCTACGAGCAGTACTTC.

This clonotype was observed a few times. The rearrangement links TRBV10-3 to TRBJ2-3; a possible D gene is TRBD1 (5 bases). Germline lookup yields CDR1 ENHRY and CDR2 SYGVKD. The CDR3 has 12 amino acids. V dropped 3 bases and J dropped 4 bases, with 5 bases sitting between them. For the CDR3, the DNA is TGTGCCATCAGTGACAGGGCAGATACGCAGTATTTT. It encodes CAISDRADTQYF.